The sequence of this T cell receptor (beta chain) was determined in a study of blood T cell repertoires in COVID-19. Whole-study context: Donors in the United States, Italy and Spain gave samples during acute or convalescent COVID-19.

Germline CDR1 is KGHDR and CDR2 is SFDVKD. The CDR3 is 12 amino acids. V lost 3 bases, J lost 11 bases, and 3 bases stayed unmatched. In the authors' methods: Amplification from reference gene primers served as the basis for estimated nucleated cell counts. Generated by immunoSEQ multiplex PCR, the TCRdb table keeps only in-frame clones and is missing some. The DNA was the basis for D and trimming; V, J and clone size are from that table. The table lists about 190,000 clones, 70% to 85% of them singletons. The V call is TRBV24-1, the J call TRBJ1-1, with 9 bases that match TRBD1. Source material: PBMCs or T cells enriched from blood (not recorded which). This sequence was found in a woman in her thirties who had recovered from COVID-19. The CDR3 protein is CATSDGQGFAFF. CDR3 nucleotides: TGTGCCACCAGTGATGGACAGGGGTTTGCTTTCTTT.